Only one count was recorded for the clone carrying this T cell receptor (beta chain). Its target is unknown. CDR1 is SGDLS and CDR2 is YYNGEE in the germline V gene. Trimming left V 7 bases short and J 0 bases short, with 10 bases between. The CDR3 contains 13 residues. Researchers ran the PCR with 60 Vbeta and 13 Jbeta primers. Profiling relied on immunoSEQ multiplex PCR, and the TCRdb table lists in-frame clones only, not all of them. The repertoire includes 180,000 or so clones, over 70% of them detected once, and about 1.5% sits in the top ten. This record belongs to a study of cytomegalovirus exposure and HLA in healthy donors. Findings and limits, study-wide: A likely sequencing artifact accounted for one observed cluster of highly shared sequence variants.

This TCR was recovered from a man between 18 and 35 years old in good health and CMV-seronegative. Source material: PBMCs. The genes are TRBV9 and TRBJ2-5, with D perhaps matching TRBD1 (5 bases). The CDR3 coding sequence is TGTGCCAGCCAGGGCCAGTACCAAGAGACCCAGTACTTC. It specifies CASQGQYQETQYF.